Below, 7 T cell receptor beta chains from the same sample are listed, as sequenced in a study of blood T cell repertoires in COVID-19. The data were produced by immunoSEQ multiplex PCR, yet TCRdb's version contains in-frame clones alone and is incomplete. Among about 300,000 clones listed, roughly 83% were seen once. Sequencing used peripheral blood. These TCRs come from a human donor with COVID-19, enrolled during active disease. The donor label of this sample is uncertain.

The CDR3, as DNA: TGTGCCAGTAACGAGGGTAAAAGCTCCTACGAGCAGTACTTC. Residues: CASNEGKSSYEQYF. The J gene is TRBJ2-7, the V gene TRBV19; a weak D match, TRBD2 (5 bases). V was cut by 7 bases and J by 0 bases, with 13 bases left in between. CDR1 and CDR2 from the germline V gene are LNHDA and SQIVND (reference sequence). The CDR3 consists of 14 residues.

The chain combines TRBV19 with TRBJ2-3, with a tentative D call TRBD1 (5 bases). CDR1 and CDR2 from the germline V gene are LNHDA and SQIVND (reference sequence). The CDR3 runs to 17 residues. V shed 6 bases and J shed 2 bases, with 21 bases lying between them. In DNA form, the CDR3 reads TGTGCCAGTAGCCCTGTTCCCTATGCAGGACACACAGATACGCAGTATTTT. Protein: CASSPVPYAGHTDTQYF.

This rearrangement joins TRBV28 to TRBJ2-5, with TRBD2 matching over 8 bases. Germline V CDR1 and CDR2: MDHEN, SYDVKM. The CDR3 covers 14 residues. With 6 bases clipped from V and 2 bases from J, the junction kept 5 bases outside the gene matches. The CDR3 region is CASSRGGGQETQYF. CDR3 in DNA: TGTGCCAGCAGCCGGGGGGGAGGTCAAGAGACCCAGTACTTC.

This chain links TRBV6-5 with TRBJ1-6, with no clear D. Germline V gene data show CDR1 as MNHEY and CDR2 as SVGAGI. V lost 6 bases and J 7 bases, leaving 13 bases between the germline ends. This CDR3 contains 14 residues. This CDR3 is CASRGLRGNSPLHF. The CDR3 DNA reads TGTGCCAGCAGGGGCTTACGGGGAAATTCACCCCTCCACTTT.

This rearrangement joins TRBV20-1 to TRBJ1-5, with a tentative D call TRBD1 (6 bases). This CDR3 spans 11 amino acids. The V end was cut by 7 bases, the J end by 9 bases, with 13 bases between. Germline CDR1 DFQATT, CDR2 SNEGSKA (reference sequence). CDR3 bases: TGCAGTGAGGGGGACCCGGCGCCCCAGCATTTT. The encoded protein is CSEGDPAPQHF.

The J gene is TRBJ2-2, the V gene TRBV28, with D hard to call. Germline V gives CDR1 MDHEN, CDR2 SYDVKM. The CDR3 loop spans 14 amino acids. Trimming cost V 3 bases and J 1 base, with 6 bases left between them. This chain's CDR3 is CASSFNRNTGELFF. Here the CDR3 DNA reads TGTGCCAGCAGTTTTAATAGGAACACCGGGGAGCTGTTTTTT. The complete variable domain, with remaining parts taken from reference TRBV28 and TRBJ2-2, reads DVKVTQSSRYLVKRTGEKVFLECVQDMDHENMFWYRQDPGLGLRLIYFSYDVKMKEKGDIPEGYSVSREKKERFSLILESASTNQTSMYLCASSFNRNTGELFFGEGSRLTVL.

The rearrangement links TRBV10-1 to TRBJ2-3; 12 bases fit TRBD2. CDR3 size: 16 residues. Per germline, CDR1 WNHNN and CDR2 SYGVQD (reference sequence). V dropped 10 bases and J dropped 4; count of bases not matched to a gene: 12. In DNA, the CDR3 is TGCGCCAACCTGACGGAGACTAGCGGGAGTGCAGATACGCAGTATTTT. Protein: CANLTETSGSADTQYF.